A selection of T cell receptor beta chains follows, all from one sample in a study of T cell repertoires in cytomegalovirus infection. TCRdb passed the reads through MiXCR, listing each CDR3 protein once. The profile shows around 750,000 distinct CDR3 sequences, 32% of them singletons. Their recognized antigens are unknown. The sequencing here drew on cultured CD8+ T cells from PBMCs, taken from culture after CMV antigen stimulation. The receptors were gathered from a human donor in good health (CMV status not recorded). Some clones in this sample may be carry-over from other donors' samples. CDR3s include the opening cysteine and the closing phenylalanine or tryptophan. A D gene is named only where the DNA matches it firmly. A clone size is listed for some rows: how often the clone was seen (once, few, many), or a class if it is expanded.

J | D | size | V | CDR3 | DNA
TRBJ2-1 | TRBD1 | . | TRBV12-3/TRBV12-4 | CATDLTPGQRYNEQFF | TGTGCCACCGACCTCACACCGGGACAGCGGTACAATGAGCAGTTCTTC
TRBJ2-3 | TRBD1 | few | TRBV7-6 | CASSPITGTGTDTQYF | TGTGCCAGCAGCCCTATTACTGGGACAGGGACAGATACGCAGTATTTT
TRBJ2-6 | . | . | TRBV6-1 | CASSDFLPSGANVLTF | TGTGCCAGCAGTGATTTTTTGCCTTCTGGGGCCAACGTCCTGACTTTC
TRBJ2-5 | . | . | TRBV7-9 | CASIYPGRQETQYF | TGTGCCAGCATTTATCCCGGGAGACAAGAGACCCAGTACTTC
TRBJ2-7 | TRBD2 | once | TRBV12-3/TRBV12-4 | CASTLAGGSLDEQYF | TGTGCCAGCACCCTAGCGGGGGGGTCTCTAGACGAGCAGTACTTC
TRBJ1-1 | TRBD1 | . | TRBV7-9 | CASSLIGTANTEAFF | TGTGCCAGCAGCTTAATCGGGACAGCGAACACTGAAGCTTTCTTT
TRBJ2-1 | . | many | TRBV7-2 | CASSLRQGPSTSYNEQFF | TGTGCCAGCAGCTTACGGCAGGGCCCTTCAACCTCCTACAATGAGCAGTTCTTC
TRBJ2-5 | . | . | TRBV20-1 | CSARDGRVAETQYF | TGCAGTGCTAGAGACGGCAGGGTGGCAGAGACCCAGTACTTC
TRBJ2-2 | . | few | TRBV27 | CASSLVHVANTGELFF | TGTGCCAGCAGTTTAGTTCACGTAGCGAACACCGGGGAGCTGTTTTTT
TRBJ2-3 | TRBD1 | . | TRBV19 | CASKADRGPDTQYF | TGTGCCAGTAAGGCGGACAGGGGCCCAGATACGCAGTATTTT
TRBJ2-5 | TRBD2 | . | TRBV27 | CASSFGGGLQTQYF | TGTGCCAGCAGTTTCGGGGGGGGGCTGCAGACCCAGTACTTC
TRBJ2-1 | TRBD1 | . | TRBV11-3 | CASSETGGDEQFF | TGTGCCAGCAGCGAGACAGGGGGAGATGAGCAGTTCTTC
TRBJ1-1 | . | . | TRBV5-1 | CASSLGEGADEAFF | TGCGCCAGCAGCTTGGGTGAGGGTGCGGATGAAGCTTTCTTT
TRBJ1-1 | . | many | TRBV6-1 | CASSYATVNTEAFF | TGTGCCAGCAGTTATGCCACAGTGAACACTGAAGCTTTCTTT
TRBJ1-2 | . | many | TRBV12-3/TRBV12-4 | CASTDGQSYGYTF | TGTGCCAGCACCGACGGACAAAGCTATGGCTACACCTTC
TRBJ1-5 | . | . | TRBV7-3 | CVSSLGQESNQPQHF | TGTGTCAGCAGCTTAGGGCAGGAGAGCAATCAGCCCCAGCATTTT
TRBJ1-1 | . | few | TRBV19 | CASSIAASLGTEAFF | TGTGCCAGTAGTATAGCGGCCAGCTTGGGCACTGAAGCTTTCTTT
TRBJ2-5 | . | . | TRBV2 | CASSESAWGQETQYF | TGTGCCAGCAGTGAATCGGCGTGGGGCCAAGAGACCCAGTACTTC
TRBJ1-2 | . | . | TRBV4-2 | CASSQLKNRVTDGYTF | TGTGCCAGCAGCCAACTTAAGAACAGGGTGACTGATGGCTACACCTTC
TRBJ2-1 | . | few | TRBV4-1 | CASSQEGSVGWQFF | TGCGCCAGCAGCCAAGAAGGATCGGTCGGGTGGCAGTTCTTC
TRBJ1-6 | . | . | TRBV12-5 | CASGLDGYNSPLHF | TGTGCTAGTGGTTTGGACGGCTATAATTCACCCCTCCACTTT
TRBJ2-1 | . | few | TRBV5-5 | CASSLELRNEQFF | TGTGCCAGCAGCTTGGAACTCAGGAATGAGCAGTTCTTC
TRBJ2-5 | . | . | TRBV7-9 | CASSLGGARETRYF | TGTGCCAGCAGCTTAGGGGGGGCCCGGGAGACCCGGTACTTC
TRBJ2-1 | . | . | TRBV27 | CASTIWPGEQFF | TGTGCCAGCACCATCTGGCCCGGTGAGCAGTTCTTC
TRBJ1-1 | . | . | TRBV4-1 | CASSQGRADEAFF | TGCGCCAGCAGCCAAGGCCGGGCCGATGAAGCTTTCTTT
TRBJ2-1 | TRBD1 | few | TRBV6-5 | CASSYSGQAAGEQFF | TGTGCCAGCAGTTACTCGGGACAGGCGGCGGGGGAGCAGTTCTTC
TRBJ2-7 | . | . | TRBV12-5 | CASGIGVSEQYF | TGTGCTAGTGGTATAGGGGTCTCCGAGCAGTACTTC
TRBJ1-2 | . | few | TRBV6-6 | CASSYGGLYTF | TGTGCCAGCAGTTACGGCGGACTCTACACCTTC
TRBJ1-1 | . | . | TRBV20-1 | CSASDGRGEAFF | TGCAGTGCTTCGGACGGGAGAGGAGAAGCTTTCTTT
TRBJ2-5 | . | . | TRBV27 | CASSYTVEETQYF | TGTGCCAGCAGTTATACAGTAGAAGAGACCCAGTACTTC
TRBJ2-6 | . | . | TRBV6-1 | CASSEWTSSGANVLTF | TGTGCCAGCAGTGAATGGACCTCCTCTGGGGCCAACGTCCTGACTTTC
TRBJ2-5 | . | . | TRBV5-6 | CASSNSYAQETQYF | TGTGCCAGCAGCAACTCCTATGCTCAAGAGACCCAGTACTTC
TRBJ1-2 | . | . | TRBV5-1 | CASRDPGVIDYGYTF | TGCGCCAGCAGGGACCCGGGAGTCATAGACTATGGCTACACCTTC
TRBJ1-1 | . | few | TRBV2 | CALRLSTEAFF | TGTGCCCTAAGGCTGAGCACTGAAGCTTTCTTT
TRBJ1-4 | . | many | TRBV7-9 | CASSFGGSNEKLFF | TGTGCCAGCAGCTTCGGGGGCTCTAATGAAAAACTGTTTTTT